The clone carrying this T cell receptor (beta chain) was seen many times. The data were taken from a study of T cells in Graves' hyperthyroidism and ophthalmopathy. Germline V gene lookup returns CDR1 MDHEN and CDR2 SYDVKM. V lost 2 bases, J lost 5 bases, and 10 bases lay in between. The CDR3 contains 14 residues. Regions amplified from RNA transcripts were the TCR beta CDR3 regions. Researchers ran a first-round RT-PCR on the TCR CDR3 using the HTBI primer set. TCRdb reprocessed the multiplex PCR reads via MiXCR and lists one record per CDR3 protein. This table has about 560,000 distinct CDR3 sequences, 15% to 20% appearing once.

The chain is built from TRBV28 and TRBJ1-5; D gene unclear. This receptor was identified in a woman aged 18 to 35 with Graves' hyperthyroidism. The specimen sequenced was blood. The chain's CDR3 is CASSLVAGDQPQHF. As DNA, the CDR3 is TGTGCCAGCAGTTTAGTCGCCGGTGATCAGCCCCAGCATTTT.